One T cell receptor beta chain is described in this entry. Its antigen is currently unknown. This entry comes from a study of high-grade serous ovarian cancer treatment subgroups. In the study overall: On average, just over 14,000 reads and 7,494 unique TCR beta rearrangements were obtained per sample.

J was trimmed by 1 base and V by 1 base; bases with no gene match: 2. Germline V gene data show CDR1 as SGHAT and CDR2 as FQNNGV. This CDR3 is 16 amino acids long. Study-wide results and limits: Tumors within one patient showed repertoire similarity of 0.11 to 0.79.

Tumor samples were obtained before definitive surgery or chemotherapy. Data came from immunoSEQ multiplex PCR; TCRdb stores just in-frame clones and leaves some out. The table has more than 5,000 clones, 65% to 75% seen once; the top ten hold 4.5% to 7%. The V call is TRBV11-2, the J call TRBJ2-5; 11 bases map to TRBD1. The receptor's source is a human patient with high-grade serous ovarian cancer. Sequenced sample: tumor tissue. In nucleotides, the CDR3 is TGTGCCAGCAGCTTAGGGGACAGGGGGACCCAAGAGACCCAGTACTTC. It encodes CASSLGDRGTQETQYF.